One sample yielded the 7 T cell receptor beta chains listed below, sequenced in a study of beta chain features in type 1 diabetes. General observations from the study: Shortening that was moderate but significant affected the TCRB CDR3s of Type 1 diabetes patients in all four CD4+ subsets.

Expressed TCRB transcripts were sequenced, since all the RNA that had been isolated was reverse transcribed. Profiled with immunoSEQ multiplex PCR; TCRdb holds only in-frame clones, not every one. The sample contains a few hundred thousand clones, about 10% of which appear only once. These receptors are not linked to any known antigen. Sequencing was done on a sample of central memory CD4+ T cells from blood. Receptors were obtained from a man aged 30 to 45 with type 1 diabetes.

This clone was seen more than once but under ten times. The chain joins TRBV21-1 to TRBJ1-1; no DNA check was done on the table's D call, TRBD1. TRBV21-1 is classified as a pseudogene. This CDR3 contains 17 residues. The CDR3 is CASSKGDKTGGDTEAFF. In nucleotides, the CDR3 is TGTGCCAGCAGCAAAGGGGATAAAACAGGGGGGGACACTGAAGCTTTCTTT.

There are a few counts of this clone. The chain couples TRBV15 to TRBJ2-1, with 9 bases that match TRBD1. The CDR3 has 14 residues. CDR1 LNHNV and CDR2 YYDKDF come from the germline V gene (reference sequence). V was pared by 5 bases and J by 9 bases, with 8 bases of the junction left unmatched. CDR3 in DNA: TGTGCCACCAGCGTGGACAGGGGTCTTGGTGAGCAGTTCTTC. Translating gives CATSVDRGLGEQFF.

The gene calls are TRBV19 and TRBJ2-7, with 12 bases matching TRBD2. The germline gives CDR1 LNHDA, CDR2 SQIVND (reference sequence). The J segment lost 7 bases and the V segment lost 5 bases, leaving 9 bases of the junction unmatched. The CDR3 is made up of 15 amino acids. The CDR3 loop reads CASSHRLAGVVEQYF. The CDR3 DNA is TGTGCCAGTAGTCATAGACTAGCGGGAGTGGTGGAGCAGTACTTC.

J is TRBJ2-1 and V is TRBV7-2; D may be TRBD2 (6 bases). V shed 3 bases and J shed 8 bases, with 17 bases lying between them. Germline CDR1 reads SGHTA; CDR2 reads FQGNSA. This CDR3 comprises 15 residues. The CDR3 DNA follows: TGTGCCAGCAGCTTCTCAAGCGGGTCCGGGGATGAGCAGTTCTTC. Its protein is CASSFSSGSGDEQFF.

This clone was counted a few times. This sequence joins TRBV14 and TRBJ2-5, with 7 bases that match TRBD1. The CDR3 loop spans 17 amino acids. Germline V gene data show CDR1 as SGHDN and CDR2 as FVKESK. The ends lost 4 bases at V and 0 bases at J; junction bases unmatched: 11. As DNA, the CDR3 is TGTGCCAGCAGCCCCGAGCCGGGCAGGGGGTACCAAGAGACCCAGTACTTC. This encodes CASSPEPGRGYQETQYF.

J is TRBJ2-5 and V is TRBV19; weak D call: TRBD2 (5 bases). The CDR3 has 13 residues. Trimming pared 1 base from V and 5 bases from J, leaving 8 bases between. Germline-derived CDR1 and CDR2 are LNHDA and SQIVND (reference sequence). CDR3 DNA sequence: TGTGCCAGTAGTATAGTCGGCGGGGAGACCCAGTACTTC. Translated: CASSIVGGETQYF.

This clone was counted at least ten times. This rearrangement joins TRBV9 to TRBJ2-7; no clear D. CDR1 SGDLS and CDR2 YYNGEE come from the germline V gene. V lost 0 bases to trimming and J lost 0 bases, with 10 bases between them. This CDR3 has 15 amino acids. The CDR3 spells CASSVDARPSYEQYF. The CDR3 nucleotides are TGTGCCAGCAGCGTAGACGCCAGGCCCTCCTACGAGCAGTACTTC.